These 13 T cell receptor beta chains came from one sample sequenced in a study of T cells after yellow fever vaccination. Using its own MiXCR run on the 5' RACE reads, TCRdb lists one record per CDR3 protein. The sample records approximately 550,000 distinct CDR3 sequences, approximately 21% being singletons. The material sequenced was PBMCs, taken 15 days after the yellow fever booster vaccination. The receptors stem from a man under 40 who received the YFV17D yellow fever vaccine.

The CDR3 loop reads CASSLDTSIKKNIQYF. The DNA of the CDR3 is TGCGCCAGCAGCTTGGATACTAGCATTAAAAAAAACATTCAGTACTTC. This rearrangement joins TRBV5-1 to TRBJ2-4; possibly TRBD2 for D (6 bases). This CDR3 comprises 16 residues. The germline V and J ends were trimmed by 0 bases and 4 bases, with 14 bases remaining between them. Germline V lookup: CDR1 SGHRS, CDR2 YFSETQ. Complete variable domain (other parts from reference TRBV5-1 and TRBJ2-4): KAGVTQTPRYLIKTRGQQVTLSCSPISGHRSVSWYQQTPGQGLQFLFEYFSETQRNKGNFPGRFSGRQFSNSRSEMNVSTLELGDSALYLCASSLDTSIKKNIQYFGAGTRLSVL.

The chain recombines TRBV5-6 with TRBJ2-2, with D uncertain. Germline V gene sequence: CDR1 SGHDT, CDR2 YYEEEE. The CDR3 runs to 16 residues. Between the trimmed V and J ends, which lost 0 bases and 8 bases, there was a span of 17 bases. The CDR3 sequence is CASSLEFGSISGELFF. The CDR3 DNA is TGTGCCAGCAGCTTGGAATTTGGCAGTATATCGGGGGAGCTGTTTTTT.

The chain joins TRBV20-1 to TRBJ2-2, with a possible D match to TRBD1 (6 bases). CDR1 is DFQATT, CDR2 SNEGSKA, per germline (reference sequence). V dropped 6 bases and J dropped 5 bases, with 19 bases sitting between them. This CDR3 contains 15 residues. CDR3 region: CSAPGAGRKTGELFF. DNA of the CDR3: TGCAGTGCCCCAGGGGCAGGGCGTAAGACCGGGGAGCTGTTTTTT.

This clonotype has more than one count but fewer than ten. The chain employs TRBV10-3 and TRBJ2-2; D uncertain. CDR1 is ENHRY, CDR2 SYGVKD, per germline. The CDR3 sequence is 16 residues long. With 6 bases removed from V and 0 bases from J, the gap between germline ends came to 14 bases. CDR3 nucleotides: TGTGCCATCAGGGGCCAAAGAGCGTCGAACACCGGGGAGCTGTTTTTT. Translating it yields CAIRGQRASNTGELFF.

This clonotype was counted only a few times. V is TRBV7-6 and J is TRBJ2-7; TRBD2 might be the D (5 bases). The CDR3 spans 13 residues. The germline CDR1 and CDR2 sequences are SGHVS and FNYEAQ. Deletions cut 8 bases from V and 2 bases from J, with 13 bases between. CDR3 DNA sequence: TGTGCCAGCTCCGTCAGCGGCACCTACGAGCAGTACTTC. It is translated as CASSVSGTYEQYF.

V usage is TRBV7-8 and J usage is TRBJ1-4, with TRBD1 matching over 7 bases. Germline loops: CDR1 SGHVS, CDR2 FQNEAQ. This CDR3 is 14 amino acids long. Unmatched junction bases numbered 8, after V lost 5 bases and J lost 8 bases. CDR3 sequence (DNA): TGTGCCAGCAGCAGCACAGGGGTAGGGGAAAAACTGTTTTTT. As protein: CASSSTGVGEKLFF.

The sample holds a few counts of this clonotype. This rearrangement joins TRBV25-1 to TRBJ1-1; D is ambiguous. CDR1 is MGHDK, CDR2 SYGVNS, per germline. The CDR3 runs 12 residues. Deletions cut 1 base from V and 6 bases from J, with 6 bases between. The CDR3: CASSEFASEAFF. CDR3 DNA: TGTGCCAGCAGTGAATTCGCCTCTGAAGCTTTCTTT.

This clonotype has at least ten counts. The CDR3 bases are TGTGCCAGCAGTCGAGGACGGGCGAACACTGAAGCTTTCTTT. Translation: CASSRGRANTEAFF. This chain connects TRBV5-6 to TRBJ1-1, with D unclear. V lost 5 bases to trimming and J lost 1 base, with 12 bases between them. This CDR3 is built from 14 residues. Germline CDR1 is SGHDT and CDR2 is YYEEEE.

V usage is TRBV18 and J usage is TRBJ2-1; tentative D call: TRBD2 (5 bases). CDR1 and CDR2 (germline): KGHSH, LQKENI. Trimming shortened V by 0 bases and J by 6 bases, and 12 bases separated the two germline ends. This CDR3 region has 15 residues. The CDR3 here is CASSPPSGFTNEQFF. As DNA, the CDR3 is TGTGCCAGCTCACCACCGAGCGGATTTACCAATGAGCAGTTCTTC.

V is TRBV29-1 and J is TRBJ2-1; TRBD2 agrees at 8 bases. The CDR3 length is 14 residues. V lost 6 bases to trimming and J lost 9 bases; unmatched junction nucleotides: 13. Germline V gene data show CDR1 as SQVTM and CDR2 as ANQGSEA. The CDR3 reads CSVTAGVGRSEQFF. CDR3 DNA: TGCAGCGTGACAGCGGGAGTAGGGAGAAGTGAGCAGTTCTTC.

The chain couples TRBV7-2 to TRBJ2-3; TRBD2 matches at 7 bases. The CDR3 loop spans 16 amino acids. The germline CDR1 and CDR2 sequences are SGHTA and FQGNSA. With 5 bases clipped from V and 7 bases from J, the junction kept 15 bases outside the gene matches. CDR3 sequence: CASSLYGGSQRNTQYF. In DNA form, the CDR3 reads TGTGCCAGCAGCCTCTATGGCGGGAGTCAAAGGAATACGCAGTATTTT.

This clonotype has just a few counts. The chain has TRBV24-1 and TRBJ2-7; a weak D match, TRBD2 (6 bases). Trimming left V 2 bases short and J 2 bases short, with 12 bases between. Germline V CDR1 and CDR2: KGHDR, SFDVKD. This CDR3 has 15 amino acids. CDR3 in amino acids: CATSDSGTGAYEQYF. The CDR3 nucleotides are TGTGCCACCAGTGATTCCGGGACGGGGGCCTACGAGCAGTACTTC.

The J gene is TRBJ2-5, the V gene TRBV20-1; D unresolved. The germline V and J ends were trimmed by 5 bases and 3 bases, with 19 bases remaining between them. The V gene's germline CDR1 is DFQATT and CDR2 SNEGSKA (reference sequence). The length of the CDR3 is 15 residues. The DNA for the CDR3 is TGCAGTGCTTGGGCAGGAAGGATTGCTAAAGAGACCCAGTACTTC. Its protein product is CSAWAGRIAKETQYF.